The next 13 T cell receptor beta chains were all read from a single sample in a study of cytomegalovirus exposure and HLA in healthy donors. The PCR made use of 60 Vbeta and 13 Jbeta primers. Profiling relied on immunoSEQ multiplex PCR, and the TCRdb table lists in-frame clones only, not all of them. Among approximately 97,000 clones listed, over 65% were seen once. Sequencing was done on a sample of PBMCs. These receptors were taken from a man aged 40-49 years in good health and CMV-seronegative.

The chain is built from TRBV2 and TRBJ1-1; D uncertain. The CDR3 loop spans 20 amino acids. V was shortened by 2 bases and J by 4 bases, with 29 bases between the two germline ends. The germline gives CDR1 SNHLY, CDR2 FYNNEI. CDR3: CASSERTSWMRGRKSTEAFF. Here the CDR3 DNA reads TGTGCCAGCAGTGAAAGGACTTCTTGGATGCGAGGACGGAAGAGCACTGAAGCTTTCTTT.

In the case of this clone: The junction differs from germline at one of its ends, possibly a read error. The chain's CDR3 is CSSSFEGVGAFF. CDR3 DNA sequence: TGTTCCAGCAGCTTCGAGGGGGTTGGGGCTTTCTTT. The chain recombines TRBV7-9 with TRBJ1-1; tentatively, D is TRBD1 (6 bases). Germline V gene sequence: CDR1 SEHNR, CDR2 FQNEAQ (reference sequence). There are 12 residues in the CDR3. The full variable domain, with the rest looked up from reference TRBV7-9 and TRBJ1-1, is DTGVSQNPRHKITKRGQNVTFRCDPISEHNRLYWYRQTLGQGPEFLTYFQNEAQLEKSRLLSDRFSAERPKGSFSTLEIQRTEQGDSAMYLCSSSFEGVGAFFGQGTRLTVV.

CDR3 nucleotide sequence: TGTGCCAGCAGTGATCGGGTTCGGGTAAATTCACCCCTCCACTTT. Translation gives CASSDRVRVNSPLHF. The rearrangement links TRBV2 to TRBJ1-6; no clear D gene. Trimming shortened V by 3 bases and J by 7 bases, and 13 bases separated the two germline ends. The CDR3 length is 15 residues. Germline-derived CDR1 and CDR2 are SNHLY and FYNNEI.

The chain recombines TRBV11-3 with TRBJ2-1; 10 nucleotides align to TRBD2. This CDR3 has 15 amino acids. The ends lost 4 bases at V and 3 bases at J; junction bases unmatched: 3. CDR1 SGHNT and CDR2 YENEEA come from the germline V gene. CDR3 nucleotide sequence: TGTGCCAGCAGCTCGGGGACTAGCGTCTACAATGAGCAGTTCTTC. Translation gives CASSSGTSVYNEQFF. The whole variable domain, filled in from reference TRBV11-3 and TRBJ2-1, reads EAGVVQSPRYKIIEKKQPVAFWCNPISGHNTLYWYLQNLGQGPELLIRYENEEAVDDSQLPKDRFSAERLKGVDSTLKIQPAELGDSAVYLCASSSGTSVYNEQFFGPGTRLTVL.

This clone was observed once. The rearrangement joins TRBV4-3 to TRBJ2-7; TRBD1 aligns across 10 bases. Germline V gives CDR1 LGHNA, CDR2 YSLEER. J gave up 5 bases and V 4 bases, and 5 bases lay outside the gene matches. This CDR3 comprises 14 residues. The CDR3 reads CASSPGTGVNEQYF. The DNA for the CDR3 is TGCGCCAGCAGCCCCGGGACAGGGGTAAACGAGCAGTACTTC.

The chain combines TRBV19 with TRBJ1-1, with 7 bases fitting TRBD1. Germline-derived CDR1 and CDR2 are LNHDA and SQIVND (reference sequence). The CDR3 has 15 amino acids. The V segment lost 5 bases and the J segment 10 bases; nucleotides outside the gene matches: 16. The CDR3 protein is CASSPDRVPGNPAFF. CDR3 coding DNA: TGTGCCAGTAGTCCCGACAGGGTGCCTGGGAACCCAGCTTTCTTT.

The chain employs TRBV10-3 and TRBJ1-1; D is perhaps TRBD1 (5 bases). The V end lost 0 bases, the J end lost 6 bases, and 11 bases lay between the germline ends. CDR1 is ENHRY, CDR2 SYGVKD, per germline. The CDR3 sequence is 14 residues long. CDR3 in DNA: TGTGCCATCAGTGAGTCGAAGGGACTTTCTGAAGCTTTCTTT. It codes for CAISESKGLSEAFF.

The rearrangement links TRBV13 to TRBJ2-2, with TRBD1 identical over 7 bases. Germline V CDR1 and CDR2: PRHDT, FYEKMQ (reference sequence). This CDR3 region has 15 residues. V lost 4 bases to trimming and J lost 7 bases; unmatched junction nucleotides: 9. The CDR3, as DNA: TGTGCCAGCAGCTCCGAATCGACAGGGTTCGGGGAGCTGTTTTTT. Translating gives CASSSESTGFGELFF.

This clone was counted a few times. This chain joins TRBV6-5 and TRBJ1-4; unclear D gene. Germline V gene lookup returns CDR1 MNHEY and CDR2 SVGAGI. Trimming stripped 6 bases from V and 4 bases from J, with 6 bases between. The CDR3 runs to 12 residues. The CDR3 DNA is TGTGCCAGCAGCCTCCTTAATGAAAAACTGTTTTTT. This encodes CASSLLNEKLFF.

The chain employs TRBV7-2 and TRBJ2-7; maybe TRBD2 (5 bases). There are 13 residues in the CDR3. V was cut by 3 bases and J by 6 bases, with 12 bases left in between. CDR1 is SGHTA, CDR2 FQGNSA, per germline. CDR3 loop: CASSLRWAGEQYF. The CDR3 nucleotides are TGTGCCAGCAGCTTGAGGTGGGCGGGCGAGCAGTACTTC. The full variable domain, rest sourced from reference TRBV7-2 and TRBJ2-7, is GAGVSQSPSNKVTEKGKDVELRCDPISGHTALYWYRQSLGQGLEFLIYFQGNSAPDKSGLPSDRFSAERTGGSVSTLTIQRTQQEDSAVYLCASSLRWAGEQYFGPGTRLTVT.

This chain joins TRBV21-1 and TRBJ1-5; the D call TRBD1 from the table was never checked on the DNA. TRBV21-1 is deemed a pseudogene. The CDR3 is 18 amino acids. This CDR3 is CASSKLYRGARGHQPQHF. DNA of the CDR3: TGTGCCAGCAGCAAATTATACAGGGGCGCGAGGGGGCATCAGCCCCAGCATTTT.

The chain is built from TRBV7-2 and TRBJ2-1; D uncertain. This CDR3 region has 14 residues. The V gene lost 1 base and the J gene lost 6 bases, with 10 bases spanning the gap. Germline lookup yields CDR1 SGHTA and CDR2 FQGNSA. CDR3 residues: CASSLVQKFNEQFF. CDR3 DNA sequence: TGTGCCAGCAGCTTAGTACAGAAATTCAATGAGCAGTTCTTC.

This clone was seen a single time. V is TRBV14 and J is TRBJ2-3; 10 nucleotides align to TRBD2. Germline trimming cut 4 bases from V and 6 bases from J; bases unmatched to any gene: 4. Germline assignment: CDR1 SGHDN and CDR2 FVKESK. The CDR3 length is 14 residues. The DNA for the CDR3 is TGTGCCAGCAGCCTCGGGACTAGCGCCGATACGCAGTATTTT. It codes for CASSLGTSADTQYF.